What follows describes a single T cell receptor beta chain. Under the authors' procedure: Quantification of nucleated cells was approximated via reference gene primer amplification. Here immunoSEQ multiplex PCR was the method, and the copy in TCRdb shows in-frame clones only, minus some. D and trimming were read from the DNA, whereas the V and J calls and clone size are those reported in that table. This sample yields 120,000 to 150,000 clones, of which around 87% are seen a single time; 5% to 6% belongs to the top ten. This sample was included in a study of blood T cell repertoires in COVID-19. Study background: Sites across the United States, Italy and Spain contributed samples from acute and convalescent COVID-19. The cDNA or gDNA used as material had been derived from T cells, B-cell-depleted T cells, or PBMCs.

V lost 7 bases to trimming and J lost 3 bases; unmatched junction nucleotides: 16. CDR3 length: 17 residues. CDR1 is SQVTM, CDR2 ANQGSEA, per germline. The chain recombines TRBV29-1 with TRBJ2-7, with TRBD2 identical over 12 bases. The sample was peripheral blood. The sequence was collected from a human donor in a cohort sampled during active COVID-19. CDR3 in amino acids: CSATGWTSGVKGYEQYF. The CDR3 nucleotides read TGCAGCGCCACGGGTTGGACTAGCGGGGTTAAGGGCTACGAGCAGTACTTC.